The clone carrying this T cell receptor (beta chain) was detected ten times or more. Its specificity is not known. This record belongs to a study of CD8+CD57+ T cells in acquired aplastic anemia. Across the whole study: When averaged, DNA from sorted CD4+ and CD8+ cells came to around 3 ug. Healthy donors had, on average, roughly 9.9 million reads for their CD4+ cells.

It was genomic DNA that served as the template for profiling TCR beta VDJ and CDR3. One entry per CDR3 protein, called by TCRdb with MiXCR from the reads. The sample has 150,000 to 200,000 distinct CDR3 sequences, under 75% seen once; the top ten hold roughly 42%. Study outcomes and limitations: The same twenty-nine CD8+ CDR3 sequences occurred in patients and in controls.

Germline CDR1 MGHRA, CDR2 YSYEKL. The CDR3 loop spans 12 amino acids. The germline V and J ends were trimmed by 3 bases and 6 bases, with 9 bases remaining between them. Sequenced: sorted CD4+, CD8+, or CD8+CD57+ T cells (not recorded which) from PBMCs. The chain carries TRBV4-1 and TRBJ2-7; D ambiguous. The TCR originated in a human donor in good health. The CDR3 bases are TGCGCCAGCAGCCACGGAACTGGCGAGCAGTACTTC. Translated: CASSHGTGEQYF.